The following is a T cell receptor (beta chain) sequence with its context. The data belong to a study of T cells in Graves' hyperthyroidism and ophthalmopathy. Across the study: Blood from the periphery was taken at initial diagnosis, before any treatment.

From RNA transcripts, TCR beta CDR3 regions were amplified. Researchers ran a first-round RT-PCR on the TCR CDR3 using the HTBI primer set. TCRdb re-called the multiplex PCR reads with MiXCR, one entry per CDR3 protein. Of approximately 710,000 distinct CDR3 sequences listed, roughly 17% were seen once; the top ten hold 15% to 17%. The CDR3 runs to 17 residues. Germline loops: CDR1 MNHEY, CDR2 SVGEGT. V was trimmed by 5 bases and J by 3 bases, leaving 22 bases between them. The receptor was isolated from a man over 45 with Graves' hyperthyroidism. The sequenced sample was blood. The V and J genes are TRBV6-2 or TRBV6-3 and TRBJ1-2, with D possibly matching TRBD1 (6 bases). The CDR3 DNA reads TGTGCCAGCAGTAGTTTATTGGGGGCCAACTGGGACTATGGCTACACCTTC. It specifies CASSSLLGANWDYGYTF.